This TCR beta chain was captured by sequencing in a study of T cells after yellow fever vaccination (dated by TCRdb to between 2019 and 2020). Background on the whole study: The SMART-Seq v4 Ultra Low Input RNA kit was used to prepare libraries from fractions with low cell numbers. To follow T-cell clones before and after primary and booster YFV17D yellow fever vaccination, bulk TCR alpha and beta repertoires were sequenced over time. The cohort comprised two healthy male donors, one aged 18 to 30 and one aged 30 to 39 years. Blood was collected at multiple timepoints before and after primary and secondary immunization, and bulk PBMC replicates and cell subsets were isolated.

This clonotype appeared many times. What antigen it recognizes has not been identified. Base qualities are missing; no much larger clone stands one base away. Study-wide conclusions, independent of this receptor: Compared with the primary T-cell response, the secondary T-cell response was weaker but faster, peaking on day 5 rather than day 15. After the booster, most clones that had expanded after primary vaccination were detected again (around 96% of CD4 and around nine tenths of CD8), suggesting broad maintenance of memory. Because the study included only two donors, the extent to which the findings can be generalized is limited. Because abundant contaminating clonotypes from the bulk population could be contained in FACS-sorted repertoires, computational filtering was required. A small share of clonotypes was detected in both CD4 and CD8 compartments, with the overlap likely arising from convergent recombination.

CDR1 and CDR2 are drawn from the germline V gene: MNHEY, SVGEGT. Including the terminal cysteine and phenylalanine, the CDR3 comprises 13 residues. Only the CDR3 region is kept as DNA, spanning 39 bases read in frame from base 1. The V end loses 8 bases and the J end loses 3 bases, and a stretch of 11 bases separates them. TCR cDNA was synthesized by 5'RACE template switching, which introduced a universal primer site and unique molecular identifiers. cDNA synthesis was primed from both the TCR alpha and TCR beta constant segments. Libraries were amplified in two PCR steps, with sample barcodes and sequencing adapters added in the second step. Sequencing of the libraries was done on either Illumina HiSeq 2500 (2x100 bp) or NovaSeq (2x150 bp). Per the authors' processing: Demultiplexing of reads and collapsing into UMI consensus sequences were performed with MIGEC, and V(D)J alignment was carried out with MiXCR. Clonotypes responding to the vaccine were identified with edgeR on replicate PBMC samples, with the criteria of FDR below 0.01 and a log2 fold change above 5 up to day 15. Each bulk clonotype was labeled CD4 or CD8 based on which sequenced repertoire, CD4 or CD8, contained the clonotype at higher abundance. TCRdb ran its own pipeline on the public reads, namely fastp trimming at Q25 and MiXCR clone calling, and kept in-frame beta chains. Every distinct CDR3 protein forms one entry, paired with its most common genes and DNA. TCRdb's processing, not the authors' own work, is the source of the V and J calls. The sample table shows 400,000 or so distinct CDR3 sequences, and 6.2% are seen once. The ten largest clones capture 15% of the sample.

Per the publication, the treatment or condition label means: live attenuated yellow fever vaccine strain. At each blood-draw timepoint, two biological replicates of bulk PBMCs were collected. A standard Ficoll-Paque protocol was used to isolate PBMCs from peripheral blood. TriZol was used to extract RNA from bulk PBMCs, from CD4 and CD8 fractions, and from dextramer-positive and dextramer-negative fractions. In this chain, TRBV6-2 or TRBV6-3 is recombined with TRBJ1-5; TRBD1 is a possible D gene, resting on 5 matching bases. The material was PBMCs, obtained 5 days after the yellow fever booster vaccination. The receptor's source is a young man who received the YFV17D yellow fever vaccine. The CDR3 loop reads CASADRDNQPQHF. The DNA reads as follows: TGTGCCAGCGCAGACAGAGACAATCAGCCCCAGCATTTT.